This T cell receptor beta chain emerged from a study of CD8 T cells in ankylosing spondylitis (dated by TCRdb to about 2017). For the study in its entirety: T cell receptor beta repertoires were profiled in healthy donors and ankylosing spondylitis patients so that disease-linked TCR variants could be found. In total, the full study cohort was made up of 100 to 140 healthy donors and 25 to 30 ankylosing spondylitis patients. Samples of peripheral blood were taken, and for ankylosing spondylitis patients, synovial fluid was collected as well. Points the paper makes about the study in general: Some motif variants were previously reported in synovial fluid and blood of reactive arthritis patients, suggesting common disease-initiation mechanisms. Blood from ankylosing spondylitis patients appeared to be characterized by a TCR beta motif made up of several highly homologous amino acid variants. The disease-linked clones were reported as significantly enriched in matched synovial fluid samples from ankylosing spondylitis patients. The disease-linked clones had a CD8+ phenotype and were found at relatively low frequencies in peripheral blood.

This clonotype was recorded at least ten times. Its specific antigen is unknown. Base qualities are not recorded, but no much larger clone differs from it by a single base. Sequenced on an Illumina HiSeq 2500. TCR beta libraries were prepared by quantitative 5'-RACE with molecular barcodes. Regarding the original processing steps: Disease-linked TCR variants were identified with a new computational method built on a probabilistic model of VDJ rearrangement. TCRdb's own reprocessing of the public reads used fastp at Q25 and MiXCR and kept productive beta chains. Rows merge per CDR3 protein into single entries with the most common DNA and genes. These V and J calls are TCRdb output, not the study's own analysis. The sample records 250,000 to 350,000 distinct CDR3 sequences, around 20% of which are singletons. The ten top clones hold 3.5% of the sample. This clonotype was sampled from a female donor with ankylosing spondylitis or in good health (not recorded which). The sample was blood, either unsorted or a sorted T cell fraction (not recorded which).

The nucleotides are TGTGCCAGCAGTCCACAGACAGGGATGAACACTGAAGCTTTCTTT. It translates as CASSPQTGMNTEAFF. The chain is assembled from TRBV28 and TRBJ1-1, with 7 middle bases fitting TRBD1. Looking up the germline V gene yields CDR1 MDHEN and CDR2 SYDVKM. The CDR3 contains 15 residues, cysteine and phenylalanine counted. The DNA shown is the 45-base CDR3, in frame from base 1. Trimming leaves V shorter by 5 bases and J shorter by 0 bases, with the junction holding 6 bases beyond the gene matches.